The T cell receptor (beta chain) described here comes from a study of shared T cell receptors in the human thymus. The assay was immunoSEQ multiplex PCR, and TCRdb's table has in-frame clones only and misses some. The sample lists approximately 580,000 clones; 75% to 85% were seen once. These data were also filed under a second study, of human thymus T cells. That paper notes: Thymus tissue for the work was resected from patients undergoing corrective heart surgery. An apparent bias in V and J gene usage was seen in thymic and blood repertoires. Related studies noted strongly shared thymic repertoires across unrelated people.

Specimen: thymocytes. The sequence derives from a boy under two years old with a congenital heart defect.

The CDR3, as DNA: TGTGCCAGCAGTAGTTGGACTACCCGCTCTGGGGCCAACGTCCTGACTTTC. Its translation is CASSSWTTRSGANVLTF. The V gene is TRBV28, the J gene TRBJ2-6, with a possible D match to TRBD2 (6 bases). The CDR3 covers 17 residues. V lost 5 bases and J 0 bases, leaving 14 bases between the germline ends. CDR1 is MDHEN and CDR2 is SYDVKM in the germline V gene.